The entry that follows covers one TCR beta chain sequence. This entry is derived from a study of T cell changes during pregnancy in multiple sclerosis. Repertoires were generated with immunoSEQ multiplex PCR, while TCRdb's copy carries only in-frame clones and drops some. This sample has approximately 32,000 clones, with approximately 94% found just once. The CDR3 consists of 17 residues. Trimming removed 2 bases from V and 5 bases from J; junction bases left unmatched: 11. Germline V gives CDR1 SGDLS, CDR2 YYNGEE. V gene TRBV9 combines with J gene TRBJ2-5, with 11 nucleotides matching TRBD2. The source of this sequence is a female donor with multiple sclerosis, enrolled in a pregnancy study. The sequencing here drew on CD4+ T cells from peripheral blood mononuclear cells, taken in the second trimester of pregnancy. CDR3 loop: CASSVSSGRALTETQYF. In DNA form, the CDR3 reads TGTGCCAGCAGCGTGAGTAGCGGGAGGGCCCTGACGGAGACCCAGTACTTC.